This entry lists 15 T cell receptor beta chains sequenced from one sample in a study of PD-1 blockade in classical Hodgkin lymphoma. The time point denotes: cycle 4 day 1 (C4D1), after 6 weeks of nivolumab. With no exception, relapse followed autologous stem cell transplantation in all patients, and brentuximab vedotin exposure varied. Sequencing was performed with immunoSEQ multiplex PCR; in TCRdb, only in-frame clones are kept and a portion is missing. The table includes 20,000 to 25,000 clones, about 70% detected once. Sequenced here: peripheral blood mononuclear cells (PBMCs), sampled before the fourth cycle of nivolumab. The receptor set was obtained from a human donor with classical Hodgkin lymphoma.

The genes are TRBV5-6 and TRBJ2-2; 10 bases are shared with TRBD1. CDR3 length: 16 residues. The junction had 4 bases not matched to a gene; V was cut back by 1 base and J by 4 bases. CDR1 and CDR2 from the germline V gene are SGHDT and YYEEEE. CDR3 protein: CASSLYRTGGTGELFF. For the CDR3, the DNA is TGTGCCAGCAGCTTGTATCGGACAGGGGGCACCGGGGAGCTGTTTTTT.

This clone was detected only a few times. This chain's CDR3 is CASSRGTEEAFF. The DNA of the CDR3 is TGTGCCAGCAGCCGTGGGACAGAAGAAGCTTTCTTT. The gene calls are TRBV7-9 and TRBJ1-1, with TRBD1 identical over 7 bases. Germline-derived CDR1 and CDR2 are SEHNR and FQNEAQ (reference sequence). This CDR3 comprises 12 residues. The V gene end was trimmed by 5 bases and the J gene end by 8 bases; junction bases not matched to a gene: 5.

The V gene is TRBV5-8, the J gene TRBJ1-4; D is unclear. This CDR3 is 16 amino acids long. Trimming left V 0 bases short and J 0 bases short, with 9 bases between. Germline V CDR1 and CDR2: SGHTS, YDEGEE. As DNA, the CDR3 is TGTGCCAGCAGCTTGGGCTACACAGCAACTAATGAAAAACTGTTTTTT. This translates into CASSLGYTATNEKLFF.

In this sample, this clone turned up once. The CDR3 DNA sequence: TGTGCCAGCTCACCCGAGACGGCTGAAGCTTTCTTT. This sequence encodes CASSPETAEAFF. The chain links TRBV18 to TRBJ1-1; no firm D call. V lost 3 bases and J 6 bases, leaving 8 bases between the germline ends. CDR1 is KGHSH and CDR2 is LQKENI in the germline V gene. CDR3 length: 12 amino acids.

The CDR3 DNA is TGTGCCAGCAGCGTAGGACAAATCAATGAGCAGTTCTTC. Its translation is CASSVGQINEQFF. The chain is built from TRBV9 and TRBJ2-1; the D is unclear. Per the germline V gene, CDR1 is SGDLS and CDR2 is YYNGEE. CDR3 size: 13 residues. V was clipped by 0 bases and J by 6 bases, with 7 bases between them.

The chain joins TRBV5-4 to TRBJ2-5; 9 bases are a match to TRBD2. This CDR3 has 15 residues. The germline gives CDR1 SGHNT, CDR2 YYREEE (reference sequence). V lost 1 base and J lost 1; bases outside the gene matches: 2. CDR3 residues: CASSLSGGTQETQYF. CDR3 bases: TGTGCCAGCAGCTTGAGCGGGGGGACCCAAGAGACCCAGTACTTC.

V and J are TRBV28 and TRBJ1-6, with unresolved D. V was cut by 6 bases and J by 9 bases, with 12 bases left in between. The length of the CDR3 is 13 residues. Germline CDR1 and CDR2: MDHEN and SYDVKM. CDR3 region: CASSPDKASPLHF. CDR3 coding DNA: TGTGCCAGCAGCCCAGATAAGGCTTCACCCCTCCACTTT.

This CDR3 reads CANGQGINQPQHF. As DNA, the CDR3 is TGTGCCAACGGACAGGGGATAAATCAGCCCCAGCATTTT. This rearrangement joins TRBV10-3 to TRBJ1-5; 9 nucleotides line up with TRBD1. V was clipped by 10 bases and J by 4 bases; unmatched bases: 5. The CDR3 has 13 residues. Germline CDR1 and CDR2: ENHRY and SYGVKD.

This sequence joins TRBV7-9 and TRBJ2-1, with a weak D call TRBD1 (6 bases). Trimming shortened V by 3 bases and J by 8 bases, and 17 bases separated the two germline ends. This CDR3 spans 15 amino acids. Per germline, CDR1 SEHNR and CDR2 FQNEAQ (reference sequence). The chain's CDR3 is CASSFGQTFLDEQFF. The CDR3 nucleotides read TGTGCCAGCAGCTTCGGACAGACCTTTCTGGATGAGCAGTTCTTC.

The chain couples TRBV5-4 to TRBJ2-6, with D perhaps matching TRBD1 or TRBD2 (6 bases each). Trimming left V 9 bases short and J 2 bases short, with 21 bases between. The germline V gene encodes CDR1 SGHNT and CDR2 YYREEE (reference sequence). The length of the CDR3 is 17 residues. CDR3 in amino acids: CATAEGGTSTGANVLTF. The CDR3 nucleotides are TGTGCCACCGCCGAGGGGGGAACTAGCACTGGGGCCAACGTCCTGACTTTC. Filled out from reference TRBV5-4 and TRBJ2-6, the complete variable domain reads ETGVTQSPTHLIKTRGQQVTLRCSSQSGHNTVSWYQQALGQGPQFIFQYYREEENGRGNFPPRFSGLQFPNYSSELNVNALELDDSALYLCATAEGGTSTGANVLTFGAGSRLTVL.

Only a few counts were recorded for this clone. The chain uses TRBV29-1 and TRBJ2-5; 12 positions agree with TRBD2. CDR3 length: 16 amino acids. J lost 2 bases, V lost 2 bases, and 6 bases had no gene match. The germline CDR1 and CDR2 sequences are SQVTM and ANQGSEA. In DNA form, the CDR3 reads TGCAGCGTTGAAAGACTAGCGGGGGCCACACAAGAGACCCAGTACTTC. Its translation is CSVERLAGATQETQYF.

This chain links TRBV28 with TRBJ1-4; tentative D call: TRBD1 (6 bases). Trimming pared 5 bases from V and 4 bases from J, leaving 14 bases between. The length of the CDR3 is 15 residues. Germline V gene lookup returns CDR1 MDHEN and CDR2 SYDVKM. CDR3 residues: CASSLQGTGNEKLFF. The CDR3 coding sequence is TGTGCCAGCAGTCTACAGGGCACAGGTAATGAAAAACTGTTTTTT.

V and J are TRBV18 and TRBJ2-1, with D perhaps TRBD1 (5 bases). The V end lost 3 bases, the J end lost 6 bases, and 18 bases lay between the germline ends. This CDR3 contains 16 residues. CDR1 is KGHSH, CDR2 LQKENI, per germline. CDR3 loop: CASSPMFTGVGNEQFF. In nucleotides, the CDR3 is TGTGCCAGCTCACCCATGTTTACAGGAGTTGGCAATGAGCAGTTCTTC.

In DNA form, the CDR3 reads TGTGCCAGCAGGGGAACAGGGGACGCTTTCTTT. This codes for CASRGTGDAFF. The rearrangement joins TRBV2 to TRBJ1-1, with 7 positions matching TRBD1. The ends lost 6 bases at V and 11 bases at J; junction bases unmatched: 6. Germline lookup yields CDR1 SNHLY and CDR2 FYNNEI. This CDR3 has 11 amino acids.

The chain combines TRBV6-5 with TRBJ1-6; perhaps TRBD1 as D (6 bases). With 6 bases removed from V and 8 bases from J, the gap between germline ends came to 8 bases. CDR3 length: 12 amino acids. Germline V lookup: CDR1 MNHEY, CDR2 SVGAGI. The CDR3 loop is CASRSGDSPLHF. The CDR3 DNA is TGTGCCAGCAGATCAGGGGATTCACCCCTCCACTTT.